The next 31 T cell receptor beta chains were all read from a single sample in a study of T cell responses to AZD1222 COVID-19 vaccine. Clones were sequenced by immunoSEQ multiplex PCR, and TCRdb holds only the in-frame ones, with some missing. Of 120,000 or so clones detected, about 88% appear once; the ten largest clones hold under 3%. The specimen comprised peripheral blood, sampled 28 days after the second AZD1222 dose. The origin of the receptors is an adult who received the AZD1222 COVID-19 vaccine.

The chain employs TRBV12-3 or TRBV12-4 and TRBJ1-6; the D is unclear. V gave up 6 bases and J gave up 8 bases, with 11 bases separating them. This CDR3 contains 13 residues. Written as DNA, the CDR3 is TGTGCCAGCAGCCAAAGAAACGATTCACCCCTCCACTTT. Its protein product is CASSQRNDSPLHF.

The chain links TRBV5-1 to TRBJ1-2; TRBD1 agrees at 8 bases. The CDR3 contains 15 residues. Germline V lookup: CDR1 SGHRS, CDR2 YFSETQ. J lost 4 bases, V lost 0 bases, and 5 bases had no gene match. This CDR3 reads CASSLVTGVGYGYTF. Written as DNA, the CDR3 is TGCGCCAGCAGCTTGGTGACAGGGGTTGGCTATGGCTACACCTTC.

The chain carries TRBV7-2 and TRBJ2-7, with TRBD1 identical over 12 bases. Trimming removed 8 bases from V and 5 bases from J; junction bases left unmatched: 7. The CDR3 has 14 amino acids. In germline, CDR1 is SGHTA, CDR2 FQGNSA. The CDR3 is CASGGTGGPHEQYF. The CDR3 DNA follows: TGTGCCAGCGGGGGGACAGGGGGCCCCCACGAGCAGTACTTC.

The chain combines TRBV6-2 or TRBV6-3 with TRBJ2-1; TRBD1 matches 8 bases. Germline CDR1 reads MNHEY; CDR2 reads SVGEGT. Trimming took 5 bases from V and 7 from J; bases not matched to a gene: 7. The CDR3 runs to 14 residues. CDR3 DNA: TGTGCCAGCAGTGGAAACACAGGGGGAAATGAGCAGTTCTTC. Its protein is CASSGNTGGNEQFF.

CDR3 region: CASKLGGPYNEQFF. The CDR3 DNA follows: TGTGCCAGCAAGTTGGGGGGCCCGTACAATGAGCAGTTCTTC. The chain combines TRBV6-5 with TRBJ2-1; D is perhaps TRBD1 or TRBD2 (6 bases each). Per germline, CDR1 MNHEY and CDR2 SVGAGI. The V and J ends lost 7 bases and 4 bases respectively, with 14 bases between them. CDR3 length equals 14 residues.

This clone was observed many times. The gene calls are TRBV6-2 or TRBV6-3 and TRBJ2-5, with TRBD2 matching over 10 bases. Germline lookup yields CDR1 MNHEY and CDR2 SVGEGT. The junction had 0 bases not matched to a gene; V was cut back by 0 bases and J by 2 bases. This CDR3 has 15 amino acids. For the CDR3, the DNA is TGTGCCAGCAGTTACTCTAGCGGGGGGCAAGAGACCCAGTACTTC. It translates to CASSYSSGGQETQYF.

This clone was detected only a few times. The V call is TRBV12-3 or TRBV12-4, the J call TRBJ2-7, with 7 nucleotides matching TRBD1. The length of the CDR3 is 13 residues. With 6 bases clipped from V and 2 bases from J, the junction kept 4 bases outside the gene matches. The CDR3 region is CASSPGTAYEQYF. The CDR3 bases are TGTGCCAGCAGCCCCGGGACAGCCTACGAGCAGTACTTC.

This rearrangement joins TRBV2 to TRBJ1-5, with D unresolved. Germline V gene data show CDR1 as SNHLY and CDR2 as FYNNEI. The CDR3 is made up of 13 amino acids. V was shortened by 2 bases and J by 2 bases, with 4 bases between the two germline ends. The CDR3 spells CASSELGNQPQHF. The CDR3 coding sequence is TGTGCCAGCAGTGAACTTGGCAATCAGCCCCAGCATTTT.

V is TRBV6-5 and J is TRBJ2-1, with 10 bases lining up with TRBD2. The CDR3 loop spans 15 amino acids. V was pared by 0 bases and J by 4 bases, with 0 bases of the junction left unmatched. Germline assignment: CDR1 MNHEY and CDR2 SVGAGI. CDR3 nucleotide sequence: TGTGCCAGCAGTTACTCTAGCGGGGGGTACAATGAGCAGTTCTTC. It is translated as CASSYSSGGYNEQFF.

This chain connects TRBV19 to TRBJ2-2; D might be TRBD1 (5 bases). The CDR3 loop spans 14 amino acids. Germline-derived CDR1 and CDR2 are LNHDA and SQIVND (reference sequence). V shed 2 bases and J shed 3 bases, with 7 bases lying between them. The CDR3 sequence: CASSIRGDTGELFF. DNA of the CDR3: TGTGCCAGTAGTATAAGGGGTGACACCGGGGAGCTGTTTTTT. Looking up the rest from reference TRBV19 and TRBJ2-2 gives the full variable domain: DGGITQSPKYLFRKEGQNVTLSCEQNLNHDAMYWYRQDPGQGLRLIYYSQIVNDFQKGDIAEGYSVSREKKESFPLTVTSAQKNPTAFYLCASSIRGDTGELFFGEGSRLTVL.

The rearrangement links TRBV10-3 to TRBJ1-6; D might be TRBD1 (5 bases). This CDR3 is 15 amino acids long. V shed 0 bases and J shed 10 bases, with 13 bases lying between them. Germline V CDR1 and CDR2: ENHRY, SYGVKD. CDR3 loop: CAISESTRVGSPLHF. CDR3 nucleotides: TGTGCCATCAGTGAGTCGACCAGGGTCGGATCACCCCTCCACTTT.

This chain connects TRBV6-7 to TRBJ2-1; possible D gene TRBD2, 5 bases. TRBV6-7 is annotated as an ORF whose role is uncertain. Trimming shortened V by 2 bases and J by 11 bases, and 10 bases separated the two germline ends. The CDR3 covers 12 residues. CDR3 bases: TGTGCCAGCAGTTACGAGGGCAAAAAGCAGTTCTTC. It is translated as CASSYEGKKQFF.

By sample share, this clone is medium-sized (0.01 to 0.1%). This chain links TRBV6-1 with TRBJ2-7; 8 positions match TRBD1. V shed 5 bases and J 1 base; nucleotides not matched to a gene: 7. The CDR3 extends over 15 amino acids. Germline CDR1 reads MNHNS; CDR2 reads SASEGT. The CDR3 reads CASSWYRGSSYEQYF. DNA of the CDR3: TGTGCCAGCAGTTGGTACAGGGGGAGTTCCTACGAGCAGTACTTC.

The chain joins TRBV5-1 to TRBJ2-7; D gene unclear. Germline V lookup: CDR1 SGHRS, CDR2 YFSETQ. V was shortened by 0 bases and J by 6 bases, with 10 bases between the two germline ends. This CDR3 region has 13 residues. CDR3 amino acids: CASSLVGGGEQYF. The CDR3 DNA follows: TGCGCCAGCAGCTTGGTTGGCGGCGGCGAGCAGTACTTC.

The rearrangement uses TRBV7-9 and TRBJ1-1; 9 nucleotides agree with TRBD1. The germline gives CDR1 SEHNR, CDR2 FQNEAQ (reference sequence). This CDR3 has 15 residues. Germline trimming cut 5 bases from V and 3 bases from J; bases unmatched to any gene: 7. The CDR3 sequence is CASSPGTGSDTEAFF. CDR3 DNA sequence: TGTGCCAGCAGCCCCGGGACAGGGTCCGACACTGAAGCTTTCTTT. Drawing the rest from reference TRBV7-9 and TRBJ1-1, the complete variable domain is DTGVSQNPRHKITKRGQNVTFRCDPISEHNRLYWYRQTLGQGPEFLTYFQNEAQLEKSRLLSDRFSAERPKGSFSTLEIQRTEQGDSAMYLCASSPGTGSDTEAFFGQGTRLTVV.

V is TRBV30 and J is TRBJ1-1; D remains ambiguous. The germline V gene has CDR1 GTSNPN and CDR2 SVGIG (reference sequence). Trimming cost V 1 base and J 0 bases, with 6 bases left between them. CDR3 length: 13 amino acids. The CDR3 nucleotides read TGTGCCTGGAGTGAAGGGATGAACACTGAAGCTTTCTTT. As protein: CAWSEGMNTEAFF.

V usage is TRBV30 and J usage is TRBJ2-7; the match to TRBD2 covers 15 bases. The CDR3 covers 14 residues. The V gene's germline CDR1 is GTSNPN and CDR2 SVGIG (reference sequence). V lost 6 bases and J lost 3; bases outside the gene matches: 3. The CDR3 bases are TGTGCCTGCCCGGGACTAGCGGGGGGCTACGAGCAGTACTTC. It encodes CACPGLAGGYEQYF. The full variable domain, in which reference TRBV30 and TRBJ2-7 provide the parts outside the CDR3, is SQTIHQWPATLVQPVGSPLSLECTVEGTSNPNLYWYRQAAGRGLQLLFYSVGIGQISSEVPQNLSASRPQDRQFILSSKKLLLSDSGFYLCACPGLAGGYEQYFGPGTRLTVT.

The V gene is TRBV13, the J gene TRBJ2-7, with 12 bases aligning to TRBD2. Germline lookup yields CDR1 PRHDT and CDR2 FYEKMQ (reference sequence). This CDR3 spans 15 amino acids. Losses at the gene ends were 5 bases for V and 2 bases for J; bases not matched to a gene: 4. Here the CDR3 reads CASSLTSGGTYEQYF. The CDR3 DNA is TGTGCCAGCAGCCTAACTAGCGGGGGGACCTACGAGCAGTACTTC.

The table lists this clone with a count of one. The gene calls are TRBV2 and TRBJ2-1; possible D gene TRBD2, 6 bases. The CDR3 has 16 amino acids. Germline V gene lookup returns CDR1 SNHLY and CDR2 FYNNEI. V lost 7 bases, J lost 8 bases, and 24 bases lay in between. CDR3 DNA: TGTGCCAGCACATCTGCCGATACCGATGGGGGGTATGAGCAGTTCTTC. Amino acids: CASTSADTDGGYEQFF.

The chain has TRBV27 and TRBJ2-3; TRBD2 agrees at 15 bases. Germline-derived CDR1 and CDR2 are MNHEY and SMNVEV (reference sequence). This CDR3 has 17 residues. With V trimmed by 4 bases and J by 3 bases, 5 bases remained unmatched. The CDR3 DNA is TGTGCCAGCAGTTCCGGGACTAGCGGGGGGAGGACAGATACGCAGTATTTT. This sequence encodes CASSSGTSGGRTDTQYF.

The chain couples TRBV4-3 to TRBJ1-1, with D possibly TRBD1 on 5 matching bases. V was pared by 0 bases and J by 4 bases, with 12 bases between. The length of the CDR3 is 15 residues. Germline values: CDR1 LGHNA, CDR2 YSLEER. The chain's CDR3 is CASSQDEGSITEAFF. DNA for the CDR3: TGCGCCAGCAGCCAAGATGAGGGGAGCATCACTGAAGCTTTCTTT.

This clone showed up just once. The chain joins TRBV19 to TRBJ1-1, with D possibly being TRBD1 (5 bases). The CDR3 runs 14 residues. V lost 3 bases and J 0 bases, leaving 8 bases between the germline ends. Germline V gene data show CDR1 as LNHDA and CDR2 as SQIVND (reference sequence). The CDR3 nucleotides read TGTGCCAGTAGTATCCAGGGAATGAACACTGAAGCTTTCTTT. This sequence encodes CASSIQGMNTEAFF.

The chain has TRBV6-1 and TRBJ2-7; D uncertain. Looked up from germline, CDR1 is MNHNS and CDR2 is SASEGT. The CDR3 contains 13 residues. V lost 0 bases, J lost 6 bases, and 9 bases lay in between. In DNA, the CDR3 is TGTGCCAGCAGTGAAGCCAACCACAGCGAGCAGTACTTC. Amino acids: CASSEANHSEQYF.

The rearrangement joins TRBV25-1 to TRBJ1-6; the D is unclear. Deletions cut 3 bases from V and 10 bases from J, with 10 bases between. Germline V gene sequence: CDR1 MGHDK, CDR2 SYGVNS. This CDR3 comprises 13 residues. CDR3 sequence: CASSDEWRSPLHF. The CDR3 region has the DNA TGTGCCAGCAGTGATGAGTGGAGATCACCCCTCCACTTT.

V usage is TRBV18 and J usage is TRBJ1-4, with D maybe TRBD1 (6 bases). The CDR3 has 14 amino acids. The germline gives CDR1 KGHSH, CDR2 LQKENI. The V end was cut by 0 bases, the J end by 8 bases, with 10 bases between. Written as DNA, the CDR3 is TGTGCCAGCTCACCACCACAGGGAAGAGAAAAACTGTTTTTT. This translates into CASSPPQGREKLFF.

V is TRBV7-2 and J is TRBJ2-5; possibly TRBD1 for D (5 bases). This CDR3 spans 14 amino acids. Per germline, CDR1 SGHTA and CDR2 FQGNSA. The V end was cut by 1 base, the J end by 7 bases, with 13 bases between. The CDR3 DNA reads as TGTGCCAGCAGCTTAGGGGCAGGGTACGGGACCCAGTACTTC. This translates into CASSLGAGYGTQYF. The full variable domain, completed using reference TRBV7-2 and TRBJ2-5, is GAGVSQSPSNKVTEKGKDVELRCDPISGHTALYWYRQSLGQGLEFLIYFQGNSAPDKSGLPSDRFSAERTGGSVSTLTIQRTQQEDSAVYLCASSLGAGYGTQYFGPGTRLLVL.

This clone was observed a few times. This chain joins TRBV9 and TRBJ2-7; perhaps D is TRBD1 or TRBD2 (5 bases each). The V gene lost 3 bases and the J gene lost 6 bases, with 16 bases spanning the gap. The CDR3 covers 14 residues. Germline-derived CDR1 and CDR2 are SGDLS and YYNGEE. This CDR3 is CASSGPSGRGEQYF. DNA for the CDR3: TGTGCCAGCAGCGGCCCATCGGGACGAGGCGAGCAGTACTTC.

This chain joins TRBV18 and TRBJ1-6, with D tentatively TRBD1 (6 bases). The germline CDR1 and CDR2 sequences are KGHSH and LQKENI. The V and J ends lost 5 bases and 5 bases respectively, with 16 bases between them. This CDR3 comprises 16 residues. CDR3 loop: CASSSTLQGHNSPLHF. In DNA, the CDR3 is TGTGCCAGCTCATCGACGTTACAGGGCCATAATTCACCCCTCCACTTT.

This chain links TRBV5-6 with TRBJ2-1; 11 positions agree with TRBD2. Germline V gives CDR1 SGHDT, CDR2 YYEEEE. This CDR3 has 16 amino acids. With V trimmed by 2 bases and J by 7 bases, 8 bases remained unmatched. The CDR3 protein is CASSFLARTSGNEQFF. CDR3 bases: TGTGCCAGCAGCTTTCTCGCCCGGACTAGCGGGAATGAGCAGTTCTTC.

This clone was picked up one time. The CDR3 region has the DNA TGTGCCAGCAGCAAACAGGGAGCCTACAATGAGCAGTTCTTC. Residues: CASSKQGAYNEQFF. The V gene is TRBV6-5, the J gene TRBJ2-1; tentative D call: TRBD1 (6 bases). The germline V gene encodes CDR1 MNHEY and CDR2 SVGAGI. The CDR3 is 14 amino acids. V lost 6 bases to trimming and J lost 2 bases, with 11 bases between them.

The J gene is TRBJ1-2, the V gene TRBV6-5; D possibly corresponds to TRBD1 (5 bases). V was trimmed by 0 bases and J by 4 bases, leaving 15 bases between them. Germline CDR1 is MNHEY and CDR2 is SVGAGI. The CDR3 covers 16 residues. DNA of the CDR3: TGTGCCAGCAGTTACTCGACCCCAGGGCTTGGCTATGGCTACACCTTC. Protein sequence: CASSYSTPGLGYGYTF.